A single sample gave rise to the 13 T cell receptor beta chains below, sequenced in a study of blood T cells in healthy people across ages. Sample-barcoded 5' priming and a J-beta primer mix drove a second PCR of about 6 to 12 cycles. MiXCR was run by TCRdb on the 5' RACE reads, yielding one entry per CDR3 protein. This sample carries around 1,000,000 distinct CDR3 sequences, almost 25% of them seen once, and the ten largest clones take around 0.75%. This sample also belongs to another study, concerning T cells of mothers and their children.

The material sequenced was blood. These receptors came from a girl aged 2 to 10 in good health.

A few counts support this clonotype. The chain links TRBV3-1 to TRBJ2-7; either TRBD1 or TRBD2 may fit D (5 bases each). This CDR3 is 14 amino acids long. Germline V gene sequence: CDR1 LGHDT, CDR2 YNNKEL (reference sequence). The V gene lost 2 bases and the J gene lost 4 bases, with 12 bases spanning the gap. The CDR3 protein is CASSQIGDPYEQYF. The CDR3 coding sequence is TGTGCCAGCAGCCAAATTGGGGACCCGTACGAGCAGTACTTC.

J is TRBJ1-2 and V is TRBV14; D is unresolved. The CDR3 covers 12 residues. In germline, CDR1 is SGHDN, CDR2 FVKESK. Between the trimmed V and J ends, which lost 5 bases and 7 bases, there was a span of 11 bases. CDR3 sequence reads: CASSAGHGGYTF. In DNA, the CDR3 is TGTGCCAGCAGCGCAGGCCACGGTGGCTACACCTTC. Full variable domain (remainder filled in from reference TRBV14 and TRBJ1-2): EAGVTQFPSHSVIEKGQTVTLRCDPISGHDNLYWYRRVMGKEIKFLLHFVKESKQDESGMPNNRFLAERTGGTYSTLKVQPAELEDSGVYFCASSAGHGGYTFGSGTRLTVV.

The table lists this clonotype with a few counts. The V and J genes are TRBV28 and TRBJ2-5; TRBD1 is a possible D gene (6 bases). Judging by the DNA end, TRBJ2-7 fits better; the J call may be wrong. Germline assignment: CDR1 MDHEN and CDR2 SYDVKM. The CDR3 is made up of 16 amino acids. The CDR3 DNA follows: TGTGCCAGCACCCCCCGATGGCACAGGGACTCCTACGAGCAGTACTTC. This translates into CASTPRWHRDSYEQYF.

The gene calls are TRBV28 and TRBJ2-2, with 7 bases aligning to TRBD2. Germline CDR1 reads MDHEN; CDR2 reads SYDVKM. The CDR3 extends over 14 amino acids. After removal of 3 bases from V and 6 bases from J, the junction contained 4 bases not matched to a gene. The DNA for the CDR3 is TGTGCCAGCAGTTTGCGGACTAGTGCCGGGGAGCTGTTTTTT. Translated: CASSLRTSAGELFF.

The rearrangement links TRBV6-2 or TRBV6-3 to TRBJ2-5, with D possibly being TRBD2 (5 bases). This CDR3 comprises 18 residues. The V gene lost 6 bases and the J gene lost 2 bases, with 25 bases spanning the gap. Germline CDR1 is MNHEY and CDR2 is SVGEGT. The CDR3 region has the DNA TGTGCCAGCAGCTCCTACCTTGGGGAGCGATTACCACAAGAGACCCAGTACTTC. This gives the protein CASSSYLGERLPQETQYF.

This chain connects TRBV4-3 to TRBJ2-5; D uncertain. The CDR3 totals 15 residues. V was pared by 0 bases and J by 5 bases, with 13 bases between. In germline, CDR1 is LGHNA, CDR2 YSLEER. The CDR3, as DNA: TGCGCCAGCAGCCAAGAGCATCCCAGCGCTGAGACCCAGTACTTC. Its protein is CASSQEHPSAETQYF.

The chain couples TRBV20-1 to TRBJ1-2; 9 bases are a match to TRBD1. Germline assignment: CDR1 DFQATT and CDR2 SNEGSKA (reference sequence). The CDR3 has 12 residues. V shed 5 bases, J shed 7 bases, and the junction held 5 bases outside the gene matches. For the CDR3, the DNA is TGCAGTGCTGTACAGGGGGCGGGTGGCTACACCTTC. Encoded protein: CSAVQGAGGYTF.

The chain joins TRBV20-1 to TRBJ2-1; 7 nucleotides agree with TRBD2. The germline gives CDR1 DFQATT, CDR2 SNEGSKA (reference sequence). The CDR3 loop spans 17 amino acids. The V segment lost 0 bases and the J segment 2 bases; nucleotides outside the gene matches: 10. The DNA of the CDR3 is TGCAGTGCTAGAGATGGGCTGGCGGGAGTGGCCTACAATGAGCAGTTCTTC. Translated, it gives CSARDGLAGVAYNEQFF.

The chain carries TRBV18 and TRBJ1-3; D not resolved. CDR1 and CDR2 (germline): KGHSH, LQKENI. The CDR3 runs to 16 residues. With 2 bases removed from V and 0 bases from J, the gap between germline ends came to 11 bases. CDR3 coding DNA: TGTGCCAGCTCACCAAAACCGGGGAGCTCTGGAAACACCATATATTTT. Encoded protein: CASSPKPGSSGNTIYF.

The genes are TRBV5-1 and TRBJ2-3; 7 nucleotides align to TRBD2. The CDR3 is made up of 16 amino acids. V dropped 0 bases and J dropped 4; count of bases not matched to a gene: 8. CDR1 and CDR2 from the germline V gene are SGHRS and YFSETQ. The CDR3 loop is CASSLAGGSIADTQYF. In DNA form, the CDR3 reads TGCGCCAGCAGCTTGGCAGGCGGGAGTATCGCAGATACGCAGTATTTT.

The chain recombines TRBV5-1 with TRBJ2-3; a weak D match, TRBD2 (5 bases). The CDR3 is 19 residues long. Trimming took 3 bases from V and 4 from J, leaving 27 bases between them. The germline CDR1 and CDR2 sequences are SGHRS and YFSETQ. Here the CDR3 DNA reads TGCGCCAGCAGCTCCCCGAAAGACGGGATCAATCACTGGTCAGATACGCAGTATTTT. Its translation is CASSSPKDGINHWSDTQYF.

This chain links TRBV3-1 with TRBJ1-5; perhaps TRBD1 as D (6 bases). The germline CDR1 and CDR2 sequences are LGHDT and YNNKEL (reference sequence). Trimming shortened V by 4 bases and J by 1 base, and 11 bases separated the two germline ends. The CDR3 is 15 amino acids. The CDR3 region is CASSRGGQSNQPQHF. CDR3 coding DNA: TGTGCCAGCAGCCGAGGTGGACAGAGCAATCAGCCCCAGCATTTT.

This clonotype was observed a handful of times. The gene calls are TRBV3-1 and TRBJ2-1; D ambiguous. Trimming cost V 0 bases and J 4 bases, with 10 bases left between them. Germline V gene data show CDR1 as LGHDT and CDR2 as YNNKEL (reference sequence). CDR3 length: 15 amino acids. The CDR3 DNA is TGTGCCAGCAGCCAAGATCTTCTTGAATACAATGAGCAGTTCTTC. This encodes CASSQDLLEYNEQFF.